This T cell receptor beta chain was sequenced for a study of T cell repertoires in cytomegalovirus infection. Across the study: From public TCR beta signatures came an indication of both CMV infection and matching HLA type.

Points from the study as a whole: Summed frequency of public TCR beta families distinguished CMV carriers with the relevant HLA. The ex vivo response showed dominance by HLA-C-restricted CMV-specific TCR beta clonotypes.

In the case of this clonotype: Antigen unknown.

TCRdb analysed the reads with MiXCR anew, one entry per CDR3 protein. Among some 940,000 distinct CDR3 sequences listed, approximately 31% were seen once. The germline CDR1 and CDR2 sequences are SGHTA and FQGNSA. The CDR3 length is 16 residues. The germline V and J ends were trimmed by 2 bases and 1 base, with 12 bases remaining between them. V usage is TRBV7-2 and J usage is TRBJ2-1; D unresolved. The sequence derives from a human donor in good health (CMV status not recorded). Some clones in this sample may be carry-over from other donors' samples. This specimen consisted of cultured CD8+ T cells from PBMCs, obtained from culture after CMV antigen stimulation. CDR3 sequence reads: CASSLNPCESYNEQFF. For the CDR3, the DNA is TGTGCCAGCAGCTTAAACCCGTGCGAGTCCTACAATGAGCAGTTCTTC.